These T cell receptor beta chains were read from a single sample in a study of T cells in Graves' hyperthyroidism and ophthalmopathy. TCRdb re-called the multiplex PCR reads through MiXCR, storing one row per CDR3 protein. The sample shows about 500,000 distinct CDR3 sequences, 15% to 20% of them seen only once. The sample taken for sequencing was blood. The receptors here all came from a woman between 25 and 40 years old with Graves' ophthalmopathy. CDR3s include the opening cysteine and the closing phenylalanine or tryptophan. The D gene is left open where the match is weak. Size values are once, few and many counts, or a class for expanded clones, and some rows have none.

CASSLMAGNTEAFF | TGTGCCAGCAGCTTAATGGCTGGGAACACTGAAGCTTTCTTT | TRBJ1-1 | few | - | TRBV7-3
CSVGPLLGTDTQYF | TGCAGCGTTGGACCACTGCTAGGGACAGATACGCAGTATTTT | TRBJ2-3 | - | - | TRBV29-1
CASSLSLNPRQANTEAFF | TGTGCCAGCAGTTTATCTTTGAACCCAAGACAGGCGAACACTGAAGCTTTCTTT | TRBJ1-1 | many | - | TRBV28
CASSIFAYRENTGELFF | TGTGCCAGTAGTATCTTCGCTTACAGGGAGAACACCGGGGAGCTGTTTTTT | TRBJ2-2 | - | - | TRBV19
CASSIGRTSGRPTLYNEQFF | TGTGCCAGTAGTATAGGACGGACTAGCGGGAGGCCAACCCTTTACAATGAGCAGTTCTTC | TRBJ2-1 | - | TRBD2 | TRBV19
CASSGTSGRTQYF | TGTGCCAGTAGTGGGACTAGCGGGAGAACCCAGTACTTC | TRBJ2-5 | few | TRBD2 | TRBV19
CASSPWTGEQEWDTQYF | TGTGCCAGCAGCCCATGGACAGGGGAGCAGGAATGGGATACGCAGTATTTT | TRBJ2-3 | - | TRBD1 | TRBV7-2
CSARDRGFSGRSGNTIYF | TGCAGTGCTAGAGACCGGGGGTTTTCTGGGAGAAGTGGAAACACCATATATTTT | TRBJ1-3 | - | - | TRBV20-1
CASSYHGGIDYGYTF | TGTGCCAGCAGCTACCACGGCGGGATTGACTATGGCTACACCTTC | TRBJ1-2 | - | - | TRBV7-9
CASRPRGTSTDTQYF | TGTGCCAGTAGACCCCGAGGGACCAGCACAGATACGCAGTATTTT | TRBJ2-3 | - | - | TRBV19
CSVLQGSYEQYF | TGCAGCGTCCTACAGGGTTCCTACGAGCAGTACTTC | TRBJ2-7 | many | - | TRBV29-1
CASSSGRLLGRELFF | TGTGCCAGTAGTAGCGGGAGGCTGCTTGGCCGGGAGCTGTTTTTT | TRBJ2-2 | few | TRBD2 | TRBV19
CASSLMGQGALYGYTF | TGCGCCAGCAGCTTGATGGGACAGGGGGCGTTGTACGGCTACACCTTC | TRBJ1-2 | once | TRBD1 | TRBV5-1
CAGLVGRTGLAGAYTQYF | TGTGCTGGTTTGGTAGGGCGGACGGGACTAGCGGGAGCATATACGCAGTATTTT | TRBJ2-3 | - | TRBD2 | TRBV12-5
CASSPLKGMTEAFF | TGTGCCAGCTCACCGTTGAAAGGGATGACTGAAGCTTTCTTT | TRBJ1-1 | many | - | TRBV18
CAWTLGAGELFF | TGTGCCTGGACCCTGGGCGCCGGGGAGCTGTTTTTT | TRBJ2-2 | - | - | TRBV30
CASSFLAGGSYEQYF | TGTGCCAGCAGTTTTCTAGCGGGAGGGTCCTACGAGCAGTACTTC | TRBJ2-7 | many | TRBD2 | TRBV28
CASSIAHEQFF | TGTGCCAGCAGTATAGCGCATGAGCAGTTCTTC | TRBJ2-1 | many | - | TRBV12-3/TRBV12-4
CATSARGGAYGYTF | TGTGCCACCAGCGCGAGAGGGGGGGCCTATGGCTACACCTTC | TRBJ1-2 | - | - | TRBV15
CASSLRLAGVRKETQYF | TGTGCCAGCAGTTTAAGACTAGCGGGGGTCAGAAAAGAGACCCAGTACTTC | TRBJ2-5 | many | TRBD2 | TRBV28
CASSVAGDTGTEAFF | TGTGCCAGCAGCGTGGCTGGGGACACCGGCACTGAAGCTTTCTTT | TRBJ1-1 | many | - | TRBV9
CASSYQRAGELFF | TGTGCCAGCAGTTACCAGAGAGCCGGGGAGCTGTTTTTT | TRBJ2-2 | - | - | TRBV6-2/TRBV6-3
CSATLTYEQYF | TGCAGTGCTACCTTGACTTACGAGCAGTACTTC | TRBJ2-7 | - | - | TRBV20-1
CASSLADTPRNEQFF | TGTGCCAGCAGCCTAGCGGACACTCCCAGGAATGAGCAGTTCTTC | TRBJ2-1 | - | TRBD2 | TRBV25-1
CASSDRGRYEQYF | TGTGCCAGCAGCGACAGGGGGCGGTACGAGCAGTACTTC | TRBJ2-7 | many | TRBD1 | TRBV28
CASSFGAASYEQYF | TGTGCCAGCAGTTTTGGTGCAGCCTCCTACGAGCAGTACTTC | TRBJ2-7 | many | - | TRBV12-3/TRBV12-4
CASSHYWVGERSYEQYF | TGTGCCAGCAGCCATTATTGGGTCGGGGAGCGGAGTTACGAGCAGTACTTC | TRBJ2-7 | many | - | TRBV3-1
CASSGAEETQYF | TGCGCCAGCAGTGGGGCAGAAGAGACCCAGTACTTC | TRBJ2-5 | many | - | TRBV10-1
CASSKLAGNTIYF | TGCGCCAGCAGCAAGCTTGCTGGAAACACCATATATTTT | TRBJ1-3 | many | - | TRBV5-1
CASSLGGLVEFEGFVLFF | TGCGCCAGCAGCTTGGGTGGACTAGTTGAGTTCGAAGGGTTTGTTCTGTTCTTC | TRBJ2-1 | - | TRBD2 | TRBV5-1
CASSLSGRPPDTQYF | TGTGCCAGCAGTCTTAGCGGGAGGCCCCCCGATACGCAGTATTTT | TRBJ2-3 | - | TRBD2 | TRBV12-3/TRBV12-4
CATSDETGTDNQPQHF | TGTGCCACCAGTGATGAAACCGGGACAGACAATCAGCCCCAGCATTTT | TRBJ1-5 | few | TRBD1 | TRBV24-1
CSAHSGRAGNEQFF | TGCAGTGCCCATAGCGGGAGGGCCGGAAATGAGCAGTTCTTC | TRBJ2-1 | many | TRBD2 | TRBV20-1
CSARLRDRLFYGYTF | TGCAGTGCTAGACTCCGGGACAGACTTTTCTATGGCTACACCTTC | TRBJ1-2 | - | TRBD1 | TRBV20-1
CASSWAPEGQPQHF | TGTGCCAGCAGTTGGGCCCCAGAGGGTCAGCCCCAGCATTTT | TRBJ1-5 | many | - | TRBV28
CASSQWGSNTEAFF | TGCGCCAGCAGCCAATGGGGATCGAACACTGAAGCTTTCTTT | TRBJ1-1 | many | - | TRBV4-3
CASTTYQGNTEAFF | TGTGCCAGCACTACGTATCAGGGGAACACTGAAGCTTTCTTT | TRBJ1-1 | many | - | TRBV28
CASSLHIWRISYNSPLHF | TGTGCCAGCAGTTTACATATATGGAGGATCTCCTATAATTCACCCCTCCACTTT | TRBJ1-6 | many | - | TRBV28
CASSTLGAANEQFF | TGTGCCAGCTCAACCCTAGGGGCGGCCAATGAGCAGTTCTTC | TRBJ2-1 | many | - | TRBV18
CATSRERATDTQYF | TGTGCCACCAGCAGAGAACGCGCCACAGATACGCAGTATTTT | TRBJ2-3 | few | - | TRBV15
CASSLDISYEQYF | TGCGCCAGCAGCTTGGACATCAGCTACGAGCAGTACTTC | TRBJ2-7 | many | - | TRBV5-1
CASRSGQGRAFF | TGTGCCAGCAGGTCCGGACAGGGTAGAGCTTTCTTT | TRBJ1-1 | many | TRBD1 | TRBV6-4
CAWSVRGISYNEQFF | TGTGCCTGGAGTGTACGGGGCATCTCCTACAATGAGCAGTTCTTC | TRBJ2-1 | - | - | TRBV30
CASSLGDRPSGNTIYF | TGTGCCAGCAGCTTGGGGGACAGGCCCTCTGGAAACACCATATATTTT | TRBJ1-3 | many | TRBD1 | TRBV5-6
CASRPHRVLYGIQYF | TGTGCCAGCAGACCCCACCGGGTTCTTTACGGCATTCAGTACTTC | TRBJ2-4 | many | - | TRBV28
CAWMAPGGWYEQYF | TGTGCCTGGATGGCCCCTGGGGGTTGGTACGAGCAGTACTTC | TRBJ2-7 | many | - | TRBV30
CASSLTGIEAPLHF | TGTGCCAGCAGTCTTACAGGGATCGAGGCACCCCTCCACTTT | TRBJ1-6 | once | - | TRBV25-1
CASSAPGQNTGELFF | TGTGCCAGCAGTGCTCCGGGGCAGAACACCGGGGAGCTGTTTTTT | TRBJ2-2 | - | - | TRBV25-1
CASSPWVGGRTVADTQYF | TGTGCCAGCAGTCCTTGGGTGGGCGGGAGAACGGTCGCAGATACGCAGTATTTT | TRBJ2-3 | few | TRBD2 | TRBV28
CAWSANLGKTQYF | TGTGCCTGGAGTGCCAACCTGGGGAAGACCCAGTACTTC | TRBJ2-5 | many | - | TRBV30
CASSSGRVGTGNTGELFF | TGTGCCAGCAGCTCAGGGCGGGTAGGGACAGGGAACACCGGGGAGCTGTTTTTT | TRBJ2-2 | - | TRBD1 | TRBV7-2